The 30 T cell receptor beta chains below were found in one sample sequenced in a study of T cells in Graves' hyperthyroidism and ophthalmopathy. Using RNA transcripts as the source, TCR beta CDR3 regions were amplified. An initial round of RT-PCR targeting the TCR CDR3 relied on the HTBI primer set. TCRdb re-derived calls from the multiplex PCR reads in MiXCR, one entry per CDR3 protein. Of under 650,000 distinct CDR3 sequences listed, about 17% were seen once; the top ten hold 3.5% to 4%. The sequencing sample was made of blood. All receptors come from a woman aged 25 to 39 with Graves' hyperthyroidism.

The chain combines TRBV27 with TRBJ2-2, with 12 bases identical to TRBD2. Germline V gene lookup returns CDR1 MNHEY and CDR2 SMNVEV (reference sequence). CDR3 length: 18 residues. V lost 3 bases and J lost 6; bases outside the gene matches: 11. CDR3 nucleotides: TGTGCCAGCAGTTTTCTCCCTAGCGGGAGGGCGGGGGCCGGGGAGCTGTTTTTT. Translation gives CASSFLPSGRAGAGELFF.

The chain has TRBV9 and TRBJ2-3; D is ambiguous. Trimming pared 0 bases from V and 4 bases from J, leaving 6 bases between. Looked up from germline, CDR1 is SGDLS and CDR2 is YYNGEE. The CDR3 extends over 13 amino acids. The DNA for the CDR3 is TGTGCCAGCAGCGTAGACAGCCCAGATACGCAGTATTTT. This sequence encodes CASSVDSPDTQYF.

A few counts support this clonotype. This chain connects TRBV6-1 to TRBJ2-5, with D possibly TRBD2 on 6 matching bases. The CDR3 is 12 residues long. Germline V CDR1 and CDR2: MNHNS, SASEGT. The V and J ends lost 1 base and 9 bases respectively, with 9 bases between them. The CDR3 nucleotides are TGTGCCAGCAGTGAAGGCCCTAGCGCCCAGTACTTC. Protein sequence: CASSEGPSAQYF.

This clonotype was observed a few times. The chain uses TRBV7-7 and TRBJ2-5; the match to TRBD1 covers 8 bases. This CDR3 has 11 amino acids. Germline V lookup: CDR1 SSHAT, CDR2 FNYEAQ (reference sequence). The CDR3 DNA reads TGTGCTCTCGGACAGGGAGAGACCCAGTACTTC. It encodes CALGQGETQYF.

This chain uses TRBV5-4 with TRBJ2-5; either TRBD1 or TRBD2 may supply D (6 bases each). V gave up 1 base and J gave up 4 bases, with 20 bases separating them. This CDR3 region has 17 residues. Germline V gives CDR1 SGHNT, CDR2 YYREEE (reference sequence). The CDR3 protein is CASSLMGAGGPRETQYF. The CDR3 DNA is TGTGCCAGCAGCTTGATGGGGGCTGGGGGGCCTCGAGAGACCCAGTACTTC.

The table lists this clonotype with many counts. V gene TRBV20-1 combines with J gene TRBJ2-1; D not certain. This CDR3 is 13 amino acids long. Trimming took 2 bases from V and 5 from J, leaving 10 bases between them. The germline gives CDR1 DFQATT, CDR2 SNEGSKA (reference sequence). CDR3 sequence reads: CSARQPINNEQFF. In nucleotides, the CDR3 is TGCAGTGCTAGACAGCCCATCAACAATGAGCAGTTCTTC.

This clonotype has at least ten counts. This sequence joins TRBV5-1 and TRBJ2-1; D not resolved. The germline gives CDR1 SGHRS, CDR2 YFSETQ. This CDR3 region has 14 residues. Trimming removed 0 bases from V and 9 bases from J, with 13 bases in between. Written as DNA, the CDR3 is TGCGCCAGCAGCTTGGACCAGATAGGGCTTGAGCAGTTCTTC. It is translated as CASSLDQIGLEQFF.

This clonotype was counted between two and nine times. The chain recombines TRBV30 with TRBJ2-7, with unresolved D. Germline CDR1 is GTSNPN and CDR2 is SVGIG (reference sequence). The CDR3 has 10 amino acids. Trimming left V 5 bases short and J 4 bases short, with 6 bases between. The CDR3 DNA reads TGTGCCTGGGGGCTATACGAGCAGTACTTC. Translation: CAWGLYEQYF.

This chain links TRBV4-2 with TRBJ2-7; no reliable D call. The germline V gene has CDR1 LGHNA and CDR2 YNFKEQ. The V gene lost 4 bases and the J gene lost 3 bases, with 19 bases spanning the gap. This CDR3 has 16 amino acids. In DNA form, the CDR3 reads TGTGCCAGCAGCCCAAGATTGGGGTCCCTCAACTACGAGCAGTACTTC. Encoded protein: CASSPRLGSLNYEQYF.

This clonotype was observed a few times. J is TRBJ2-1 and V is TRBV12-3 or TRBV12-4; 7 nucleotides align to TRBD1. V lost 3 bases, J lost 4 bases, and 12 bases stayed unmatched. This CDR3 has 17 amino acids. CDR3 loop: CASSLFPTRGIYNEQFF. The CDR3 DNA reads as TGTGCCAGCAGTTTGTTCCCCACCAGGGGGATATACAATGAGCAGTTCTTC.

Many counts were recorded for this clonotype. J is TRBJ2-7 and V is TRBV28; D perhaps matches TRBD1 (7 bases). Germline assignment: CDR1 MDHEN and CDR2 SYDVKM. This CDR3 has 17 amino acids. Between the trimmed V and J ends, which lost 5 bases and 2 bases, there was a span of 22 bases. CDR3 sequence: CASSDPRRDSGPYEQYF. The CDR3 bases are TGTGCCAGCAGTGACCCCCGGCGGGACAGTGGTCCCTACGAGCAGTACTTC.

This clonotype was counted ten times or more. The V call is TRBV29-1, the J call TRBJ2-1, with no clear D. Germline V gene lookup returns CDR1 SQVTM and CDR2 ANQGSEA. The CDR3 has 12 residues. V shed 4 bases and J shed 3 bases, with 7 bases lying between them. CDR3 loop: CSVAPGYNEQFF. As DNA, the CDR3 is TGCAGCGTTGCCCCCGGCTACAATGAGCAGTTCTTC.

There are many counts of this clonotype. This chain uses TRBV6-1 with TRBJ1-1, with D perhaps matching TRBD1 (5 bases). From germline, CDR1 is MNHNS and CDR2 SASEGT. Trimming removed 10 bases at V and 0 bases at J, with 15 bases between. CDR3 size: 14 residues. The CDR3 loop reads CATQRGSVNTEAFF. The CDR3, as DNA: TGTGCCACCCAGCGGGGGAGCGTGAACACTGAAGCTTTCTTT.

This clonotype was picked up many times. The chain is built from TRBV11-3 and TRBJ2-2; D is uncertain. This CDR3 has 15 residues. The V gene lost 0 bases and the J gene lost 0 bases, with 5 bases spanning the gap. Germline-derived CDR1 and CDR2 are SGHNT and YENEEA. The DNA for the CDR3 is TGTGCCAGCAGCTTAGATCCCGCGAACACCGGGGAGCTGTTTTTT. Translation gives CASSLDPANTGELFF.

In this sample, this clonotype turned up a few times. The chain couples TRBV4-1 to TRBJ2-7; 12 nucleotides agree with TRBD2. Per the germline V gene, CDR1 is MGHRA and CDR2 is YSYEKL. This CDR3 has 15 residues. Trimming at V came to 3 bases and at J to 7 bases, leaving 7 bases not matched to a gene. CDR3 in DNA: TGCGCCAGCAGCCAGAGACTAGCGGGAGATGGAGAGCAGTACTTC. This encodes CASSQRLAGDGEQYF.

This clonotype was counted ten times or more. The rearrangement links TRBV6-2 or TRBV6-3 to TRBJ2-1, with TRBD1 matching over 9 bases. The germline CDR1 and CDR2 sequences are MNHEY and SVGEGT. This CDR3 region has 16 residues. J gave up 6 bases and V 5 bases, and 11 bases lay outside the gene matches. CDR3 nucleotides: TGTGCCAGCAGTAGCCACGGGACAGGGTCTTTCAATGAGCAGTTCTTC. This sequence encodes CASSSHGTGSFNEQFF.

The chain employs TRBV6-9 and TRBJ1-1, with D uncertain. Germline assignment: CDR1 MNHGY and CDR2 SVAAGI. The CDR3 contains 14 residues. The V end lost 3 bases, the J end lost 1 base, and 9 bases lay between the germline ends. For the CDR3, the DNA is TGTGCCAGCAGTTACGACACATCGAACACTGAAGCTTTCTTT. Translation gives CASSYDTSNTEAFF.

V gene TRBV20-1 combines with J gene TRBJ1-2; no clear D gene. CDR1 and CDR2 (germline): DFQATT, SNEGSKA (reference sequence). This CDR3 is 13 amino acids long. Trimming took 4 bases from V and 4 from J, leaving 13 bases between them. The CDR3 DNA sequence: TGCAGTGCTACGCCGGGCCGAACCTATGGCTACACCTTC. It specifies CSATPGRTYGYTF.

This clonotype occurred a few times. This rearrangement joins TRBV7-3 to TRBJ2-3; TRBD1 matches at 12 bases. The CDR3 is made up of 15 amino acids. The junction had 8 bases not matched to a gene; V was cut back by 4 bases and J by 9 bases. Per germline, CDR1 SGHTA and CDR2 FQGTGA. DNA of the CDR3: TGTGCCAGCAGCTCCGTCCCGGGACAGGGGGCGACGCAGTATTTT. It is translated as CASSSVPGQGATQYF.

This clonotype was detected a few times. The chain employs TRBV25-1 and TRBJ2-2; possible D gene TRBD1, 6 bases. The CDR3 spans 16 residues. Germline V gives CDR1 MGHDK, CDR2 SYGVNS. V was cut by 5 bases and J by 0 bases, with 13 bases left in between. CDR3 sequence reads: CASSPNREPNTGELFF. The DNA for the CDR3 is TGTGCCAGCAGTCCCAACAGGGAACCGAACACCGGGGAGCTGTTTTTT.

There are a few counts of this clonotype. The chain has TRBV12-3 or TRBV12-4 and TRBJ1-3, with 9 positions matching TRBD1. The CDR3 has 18 residues. V lost 6 bases, J lost 0 bases, and 12 bases stayed unmatched. The CDR3 region is CASRGTGQAISSGNTIYF. In DNA form, the CDR3 reads TGTGCCAGCAGAGGGACAGGGCAAGCCATTAGCTCTGGAAACACCATATATTTT.

This clonotype was counted at least ten times. The rearrangement uses TRBV6-1 and TRBJ2-3, with 10 bases lining up with TRBD2. The CDR3 sequence is 20 residues long. V was clipped by 5 bases and J by 2 bases; unmatched bases: 19. Germline V lookup: CDR1 MNHNS, CDR2 SASEGT. CDR3 DNA: TGTGCCAGCAGTCCCCGGATTGGGCTAGCGGGAGCACTAACCACAGATACGCAGTATTTT. Its translation is CASSPRIGLAGALTTDTQYF.

Comments on this clonotype: The junction departs from germline at one end; a sequencing error may be responsible. The chain recombines TRBV7-2 with TRBJ1-1, with a possible D match to TRBD1 (5 bases). The CDR3 totals 12 residues. The germline V gene encodes CDR1 SGHTA and CDR2 FQGNSA. The CDR3 DNA reads as TGTGCCAGCGGCTTAGGTATAGGGGTCGCTTTCTTT. This codes for CASGLGIGVAFF.

This clonotype was seen a handful of times. V is TRBV6-1 and J is TRBJ2-3, with 8 bases that match TRBD1. Germline V gene data show CDR1 as MNHNS and CDR2 as SASEGT. This CDR3 contains 15 residues. Losses at the gene ends were 5 bases for V and 5 bases for J; bases not matched to a gene: 9. CDR3 sequence (DNA): TGTGCCAGCAGTTCGCCCGGGACAGGAAAAGATACGCAGTATTTT. Translated, it gives CASSSPGTGKDTQYF.

To note about this clonotype: A read error may be the cause here, since a much bigger clone is one base away. In nucleotides, the CDR3 is TGTGCCAGCAGTGACAGGTACCGCAATCAGCCCCAGCATTTT. It translates to CASSDRYRNQPQHF. The chain is built from TRBV6-1 and TRBJ1-5; unclear D gene. The germline V and J ends were trimmed by 3 bases and 2 bases, with 8 bases remaining between them. Germline CDR1 and CDR2: MNHNS and SASEGT. The CDR3 sequence is 14 residues long.

In this sample, this clonotype turned up once. This may stem from a read error, because a much larger clone lies one nucleotide away. The conserved phenylalanine or tryptophan is not found at the CDR3 terminus, so this likely reflects a read error. The chain is built from TRBV20-1 and TRBJ1-5; 8 nucleotides match TRBD1. The germline V gene encodes CDR1 DFQATT and CDR2 SNEGSKA (reference sequence). V lost 1 base and J lost 4; bases outside the gene matches: 6. This CDR3 has 15 amino acids. Here the CDR3 reads CSARAGQGTNQPQHL. The CDR3 DNA sequence: TGCAGTGCTAGAGCCGGACAGGGAACTAATCAGCCCCAGCATCTT.

This clonotype came up a few times. The chain uses TRBV20-1 and TRBJ1-2; D is possibly TRBD1 (5 bases). CDR1 and CDR2 (germline): DFQATT, SNEGSKA (reference sequence). The CDR3 covers 14 residues. Trimming stripped 5 bases from V and 2 bases from J, with 15 bases between. For the CDR3, the DNA is TGCAGTGCTCCGTCCCGAGGGGAGAACTATGGCTACACCTTC. Protein sequence: CSAPSRGENYGYTF.

V gene TRBV2 combines with J gene TRBJ2-6; 8 positions agree with TRBD1. Germline CDR1 reads SNHLY; CDR2 reads FYNNEI. After removal of 10 bases from V and 0 bases from J, the junction contained 8 bases not matched to a gene. The CDR3 has 16 residues. DNA of the CDR3: TGTGCCACCCTGACAGGGGCTATCTCTGGGGCCAACGTCCTGACTTTC. It translates to CATLTGAISGANVLTF.

This clonotype was detected only a few times. The chain uses TRBV19 and TRBJ2-3; D unclear. The CDR3 length is 13 residues. Trimming stripped 0 bases from V and 6 bases from J, with 7 bases between. The germline V gene has CDR1 LNHDA and CDR2 SQIVND (reference sequence). CDR3 nucleotide sequence: TGTGCCAGTAGTATAGAGGGCGGTGATACGCAGTATTTT. It specifies CASSIEGGDTQYF. The variable domain in full, with the rest retrieved from reference TRBV19 and TRBJ2-3, is DGGITQSPKYLFRKEGQNVTLSCEQNLNHDAMYWYRQDPGQGLRLIYYSQIVNDFQKGDIAEGYSVSREKKESFPLTVTSAQKNPTAFYLCASSIEGGDTQYFGPGTRLTVL.

This clonotype showed up just a few times. This chain uses TRBV7-9 with TRBJ1-2; D not certain. The CDR3 has 13 amino acids. Germline V lookup: CDR1 SEHNR, CDR2 FQNEAQ (reference sequence). The V gene lost 5 bases and the J gene lost 0 bases, with 7 bases spanning the gap. CDR3 nucleotides: TGTGCCAGCAGCAGTCTCTCTAACTATGGCTACACCTTC. Translation gives CASSSLSNYGYTF.